This T cell receptor beta chain is from a study of blood T cell repertoires in COVID-19. Turning to the study itself: PBMCs, B-cell-depleted T cells, or T cells were the source of the cDNA or gDNA that made up the material.

CDR3 length: 12 residues. Germline lookup yields CDR1 SQVTM and CDR2 ANQGSEA. With 7 bases clipped from V and 6 bases from J, the junction kept 9 bases outside the gene matches. In the source study's methods: How many nucleated cells were present was estimated from reference gene primer amplification. Sequencing was performed with immunoSEQ multiplex PCR; in TCRdb, only in-frame clones are kept and a portion is missing. The DNA gave D and trimming, while V, J and clone size come from that table. The sample lists about 120,000 clones, 75% to 80% seen once, with approximately 8% in the top ten. The V and J genes are TRBV29-1 and TRBJ2-7; 7 nucleotides match TRBD1. Sequences were obtained from peripheral blood. The sequence was obtained from a human donor in a cohort sampled during active COVID-19. Here the CDR3 reads CSAQGGNGEQYF. The CDR3 nucleotides read TGCAGCGCCCAAGGGGGCAATGGCGAGCAGTACTTC.